What follows are 3 T cell receptor beta chains derived from one specimen sequenced in a study of TIL therapy for anti-PD-1-resistant metastatic lung cancer. The libraries were made with immunoSEQ v3. Sequenced by immunoSEQ multiplex PCR; TCRdb stores in-frame clones only, minus some. The sample includes some 60,000 clones, around 67% of them seen just once. Time point denoted: pre-treatment sample, taken before nivolumab and TIL therapy. Source: blood, taken at baseline. The receptors were sampled from a person aged 25 to 80 with non-small cell lung cancer.

The gene calls are TRBV5-6 and TRBJ1-3; D gene uncertain. The CDR3 length is 13 residues. V dropped 2 bases and J dropped 6 bases, with 9 bases sitting between them. Germline-derived CDR1 and CDR2 are SGHDT and YYEEEE. CDR3 amino acids: CASSFSSENTIYF. The CDR3 DNA sequence: TGTGCCAGCAGCTTCTCCTCCGAAAACACCATATATTTT.

This rearrangement joins TRBV5-4 to TRBJ1-5; possibly TRBD1 for D (6 bases). The V end was cut by 4 bases, the J end by 3 bases, with 14 bases between. Per the germline V gene, CDR1 is SGHNT and CDR2 is YYREEE (reference sequence). CDR3 size: 15 residues. CDR3 residues: CASSRGSGANQPQHF. The CDR3 bases are TGTGCCAGCAGCCGCGGGTCGGGGGCCAATCAGCCCCAGCATTTT.

The chain couples TRBV28 to TRBJ1-4; TRBD1 agrees at 9 bases. This CDR3 comprises 12 residues. The germline V gene encodes CDR1 MDHEN and CDR2 SYDVKM. V shed 6 bases and J 8 bases; nucleotides not matched to a gene: 1. The CDR3 nucleotides read TGTGCCAGCAGAGGGACAGGGGAAAAACTGTTTTTT. It translates to CASRGTGEKLFF. Based on the CDR3 plus reference TRBV28 and TRBJ1-4, the full variable domain is DVKVTQSSRYLVKRTGEKVFLECVQDMDHENMFWYRQDPGLGLRLIYFSYDVKMKEKGDIPEGYSVSREKKERFSLILESASTNQTSMYLCASRGTGEKLFFGSGTQLSVL.